This T cell receptor (beta chain) was recorded in a study of T cell repertoires in cytomegalovirus infection. This clonotype was seen ten or more times. Antigen: not known. This CDR3 comprises 13 residues. V shed 0 bases and J 8 bases; nucleotides not matched to a gene: 1. CDR1 is SGHNT and CDR2 is YENEEA in the germline V gene. In TCRdb, the reads were re-called with MiXCR into one record per CDR3 protein. The data hold approximately 910,000 distinct CDR3 sequences, with approximately 31% observed a single time. The gene calls are TRBV11-3 and TRBJ2-1, with 7 bases that match TRBD2. The TCR was taken from a human donor in good health (CMV status not recorded). Some clones in this sample may be carry-over from other donors' samples. This specimen consisted of cultured CD8+ T cells from PBMCs, obtained from culture after CMV antigen stimulation. The CDR3 DNA follows: TGTGCCAGCAGCTTAGAGGGGGGGTATGAGCAGTTCTTC. Translated, it gives CASSLEGGYEQFF.